The present entry profiles one T cell receptor (beta chain) with its context. The source of the sample is a study of cytomegalovirus exposure and HLA in healthy donors. Study overall: Within an early data release were roughly 90 million unique TCRs drawn from HLA-typed donors.

The germline V and J ends were trimmed by 1 base and 3 bases, with 15 bases remaining between them. The CDR3 consists of 16 residues. The germline CDR1 and CDR2 sequences are SEHNR and FQNEAQ (reference sequence). The PCR contained 60 Vbeta and 13 Jbeta primers. The assay was immunoSEQ multiplex PCR, and TCRdb's table has in-frame clones only and misses some. This table has tens of thousands of clones, about 88% appearing once. Input material: PBMCs. This TCR was recovered from a man aged 18 to 30 in good health and CMV-seronegative. The V and J genes are TRBV7-9 and TRBJ1-1; D possibly corresponds to TRBD1 (6 bases). CDR3 region: CASSLGGGRGYTEAFF. The DNA for the CDR3 is TGTGCCAGCAGCTTAGGGGGGGGGCGGGGCTACACTGAAGCTTTCTTT.